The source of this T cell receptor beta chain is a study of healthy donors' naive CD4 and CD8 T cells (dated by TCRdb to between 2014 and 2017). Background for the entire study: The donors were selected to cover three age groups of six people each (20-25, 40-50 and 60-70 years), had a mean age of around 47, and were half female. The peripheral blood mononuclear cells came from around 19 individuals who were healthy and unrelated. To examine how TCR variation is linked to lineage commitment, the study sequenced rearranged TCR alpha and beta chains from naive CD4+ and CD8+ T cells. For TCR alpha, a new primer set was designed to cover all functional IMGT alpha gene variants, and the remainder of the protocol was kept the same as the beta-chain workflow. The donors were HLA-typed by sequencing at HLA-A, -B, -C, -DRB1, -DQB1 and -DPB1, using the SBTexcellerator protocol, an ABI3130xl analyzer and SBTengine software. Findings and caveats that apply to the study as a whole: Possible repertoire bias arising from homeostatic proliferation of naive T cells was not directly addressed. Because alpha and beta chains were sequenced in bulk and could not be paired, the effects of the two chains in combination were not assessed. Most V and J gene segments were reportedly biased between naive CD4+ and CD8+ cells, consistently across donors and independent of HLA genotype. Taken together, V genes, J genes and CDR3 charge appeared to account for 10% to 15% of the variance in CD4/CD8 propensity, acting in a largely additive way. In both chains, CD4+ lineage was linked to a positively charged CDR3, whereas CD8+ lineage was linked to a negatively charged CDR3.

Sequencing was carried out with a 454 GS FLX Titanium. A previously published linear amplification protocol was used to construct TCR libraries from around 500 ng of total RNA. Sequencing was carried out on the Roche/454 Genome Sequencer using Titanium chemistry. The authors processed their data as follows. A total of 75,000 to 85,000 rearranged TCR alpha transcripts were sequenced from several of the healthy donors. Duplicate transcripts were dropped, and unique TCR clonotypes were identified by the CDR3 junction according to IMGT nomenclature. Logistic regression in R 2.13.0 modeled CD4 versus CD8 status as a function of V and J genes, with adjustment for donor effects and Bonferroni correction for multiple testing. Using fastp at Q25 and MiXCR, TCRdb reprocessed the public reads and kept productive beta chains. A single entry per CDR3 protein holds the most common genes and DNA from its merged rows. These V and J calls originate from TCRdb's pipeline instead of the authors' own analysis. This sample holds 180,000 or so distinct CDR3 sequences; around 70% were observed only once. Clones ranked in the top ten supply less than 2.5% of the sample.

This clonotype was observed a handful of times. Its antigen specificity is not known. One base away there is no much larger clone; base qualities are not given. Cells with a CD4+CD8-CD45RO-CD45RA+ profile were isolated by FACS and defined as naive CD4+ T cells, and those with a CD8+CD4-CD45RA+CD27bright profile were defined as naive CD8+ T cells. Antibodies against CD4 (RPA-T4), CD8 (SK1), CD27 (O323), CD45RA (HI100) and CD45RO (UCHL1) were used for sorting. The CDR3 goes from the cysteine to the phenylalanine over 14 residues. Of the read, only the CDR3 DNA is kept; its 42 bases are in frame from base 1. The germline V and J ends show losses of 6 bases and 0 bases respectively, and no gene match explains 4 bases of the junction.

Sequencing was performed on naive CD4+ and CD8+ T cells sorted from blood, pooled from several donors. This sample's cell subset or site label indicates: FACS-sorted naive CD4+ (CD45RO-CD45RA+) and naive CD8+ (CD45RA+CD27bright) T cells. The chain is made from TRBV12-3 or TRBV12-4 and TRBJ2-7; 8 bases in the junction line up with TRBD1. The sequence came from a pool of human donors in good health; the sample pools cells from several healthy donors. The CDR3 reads CASSWTGSSYEQYF. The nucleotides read TGTGCCAGCAGCTGGACAGGGAGCTCCTACGAGCAGTACTTC.